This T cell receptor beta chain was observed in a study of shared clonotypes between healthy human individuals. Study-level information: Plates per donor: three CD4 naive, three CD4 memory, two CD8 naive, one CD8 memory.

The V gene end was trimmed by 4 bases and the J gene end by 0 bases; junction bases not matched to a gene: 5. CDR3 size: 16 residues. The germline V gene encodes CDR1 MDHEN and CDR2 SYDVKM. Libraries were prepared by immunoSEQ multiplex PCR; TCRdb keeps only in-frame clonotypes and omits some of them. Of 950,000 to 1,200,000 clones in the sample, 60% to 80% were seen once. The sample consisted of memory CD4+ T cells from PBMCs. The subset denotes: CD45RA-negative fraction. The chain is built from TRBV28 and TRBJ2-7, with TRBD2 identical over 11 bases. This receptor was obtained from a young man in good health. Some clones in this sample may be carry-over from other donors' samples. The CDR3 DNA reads TGTGCCAGCAGTTCCCATGGGACTAGCGGCTCCTACGAGCAGTACTTC. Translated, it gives CASSSHGTSGSYEQYF.